Shown below are 26 T cell receptor beta chains from a single sample sequenced in a study of T cell responses to AZD1222 COVID-19 vaccine (dated by TCRdb to the early 2020s). According to the study, the label for this sample's time point signals: baseline before first vaccination. The library relied on the immunoSEQ multiplex PCR assay. In TCRdb, the immuneACCESS table is reduced to in-frame sequences with V and J assigned. These tables do not hold every clone; where another copy was compared, an unresolved V gene accounts for under half, and the others remain unexplained. For this sample the table gives around 250,000 clones, of which more than 80% were detected only once. Around 0.6% of the sample comes from the top ten. The specimen was peripheral blood, collected on day 0 of AZD1222 vaccination. These receptors came from an adult in good health.

This clone was seen more than once but under ten times. This chain joins TRBV5-1 and TRBJ1-2; 9 bases fit TRBD1. The CDR3 contains 13 residues. The germline V gene has CDR1 SGHRS and CDR2 YFSETQ. V lost 4 bases, J lost 7 bases, and 5 bases stayed unmatched. CDR3 nucleotide sequence: TGCGCCAGCAGCGCGGGACAGGGAGGTGGCTACACCTTC. It codes for CASSAGQGGGYTF.

The gene calls are TRBV21-1 and TRBJ1-5. TRBV21-1 is a pseudogene. The CDR3 is made up of 12 amino acids. The CDR3 DNA reads as TGTGCCAGCAGCAAAGTTTCGTGGCCCCAGCATTTT. Translating it yields CASSKVSWPQHF.

Worth noting for this clone: This CDR3 is also generated by other DNA sequences in the sample. This chain links TRBV2 with TRBJ2-6; D remains ambiguous. Trimming cost V 5 bases and J 0 bases, with 5 bases left between them. Germline V gene sequence: CDR1 SNHLY, CDR2 FYNNEI. The CDR3 has 14 residues. The CDR3 reads CASSPSSGANVLTF. Here the CDR3 DNA reads TGTGCCAGCAGTCCGTCCTCTGGGGCCAACGTCCTGACTTTC.

The V and J genes are TRBV7-9 and TRBJ1-1; a possible D gene is TRBD1 (5 bases). The CDR3 has 15 residues. Germline loops: CDR1 SEHNR, CDR2 FQNEAQ (reference sequence). Trimming left V 4 bases short and J 5 bases short, with 17 bases between. CDR3 in amino acids: CASSSGPKASTEAFF. The CDR3 DNA follows: TGTGCCAGCAGCTCGGGGCCTAAGGCGAGTACTGAAGCTTTCTTT.

The chain carries TRBV3-1 (or the pseudogene TRBV3-2) and TRBJ1-2; D is unclear. CDR1 and CDR2 (germline): LGHDT, YNNKEL (reference sequence). The CDR3 is made up of 16 amino acids. The germline V and J ends were trimmed by 4 bases and 1 base, with 16 bases remaining between them. The CDR3: CASSPSAWQINYGYTF. The CDR3 DNA follows: TGTGCCAGCAGCCCGTCTGCCTGGCAGATTAACTATGGCTACACCTTC.

The chain links TRBV14 to TRBJ1-2; a weak D match, TRBD1 (5 bases). This CDR3 is built from 14 residues. V lost 4 bases and J lost 8, with 17 bases in between. The germline V gene encodes CDR1 SGHDN and CDR2 FVKESK. The CDR3 loop is CASSLRGTFFGYTF. The CDR3 coding sequence is TGTGCCAGCAGCCTTCGTGGGACTTTTTTCGGCTACACCTTC.

The chain joins TRBV9 to TRBJ1-2, with D perhaps TRBD1 (6 bases). Trimming took 6 bases from V and 3 from J, leaving 15 bases between them. CDR1 and CDR2 from the germline V gene are SGDLS and YYNGEE. The CDR3 contains 14 residues. CDR3 sequence reads: CASTSSRGDYGYTF. CDR3 in DNA: TGTGCCAGCACCTCCTCCAGGGGAGACTATGGCTACACCTTC. Drawing the rest from reference TRBV9 and TRBJ1-2, the complete variable domain is DSGVTQTPKHLITATGQRVTLRCSPRSGDLSVYWYQQSLDQGLQFLIQYYNGEERAKGNILERFSAQQFPDLHSELNLSSLELGDSALYFCASTSSRGDYGYTFGSGTRLTVV.

This clone has a handful of counts. The chain couples TRBV27 to TRBJ1-5; D remains ambiguous. The CDR3 covers 13 residues. Trimming took 2 bases from V and 5 from J, leaving 7 bases between them. Germline V gene sequence: CDR1 MNHEY, CDR2 SMNVEV (reference sequence). This CDR3 is CASSLGGDQPQHF. The CDR3 nucleotides read TGTGCCAGCAGTTTAGGTGGGGATCAGCCCCAGCATTTT.

V is TRBV4-1 and J is TRBJ1-2; weak D call: TRBD1 (6 bases). CDR1 and CDR2 (germline): MGHRA, YSYEKL. The CDR3 extends over 16 amino acids. V gave up 3 bases and J gave up 4 bases, with 18 bases separating them. CDR3 DNA: TGCGCCAGCAGCCATCCCCCAAGGGGAGGGGGCTATGGCTACACCTTC. This translates into CASSHPPRGGGYGYTF.

V is TRBV10-3 and J is TRBJ1-6, with D possibly TRBD1 on 5 matching bases. The CDR3 totals 15 residues. Trimming removed 5 bases at V and 10 bases at J, with 18 bases between. Germline CDR1 ENHRY, CDR2 SYGVKD. The DNA of the CDR3 is TGTGCCATCAGTAACACCGGGACCTCCTTGTCACCCCTCCACTTT. The encoded protein is CAISNTGTSLSPLHF.

This rearrangement joins TRBV29-1 to TRBJ1-1; no reliable D call. Trimming pared 5 bases from V and 1 base from J, leaving 11 bases between. The CDR3 spans 13 residues. CDR1 is SQVTM and CDR2 is ANQGSEA in the germline V gene. As DNA, the CDR3 is TGCAGCGTTCGGAAGGTTCCGAACACTGAAGCTTTCTTT. Its protein product is CSVRKVPNTEAFF.

The chain links TRBV4-2 to TRBJ2-3, with TRBD2 identical over 9 bases. CDR1 is LGHNA and CDR2 is YNFKEQ in the germline V gene. The CDR3 has 19 residues. With 0 bases clipped from V and 2 bases from J, the junction kept 12 bases outside the gene matches. CDR3 DNA sequence: TGTGCCAGCAGCCAAGACCCCGCCGGGAGCGGGGGGCACACAGATACGCAGTATTTT. Residues: CASSQDPAGSGGHTDTQYF.

This clone was observed a single time. The V call is TRBV15, the J call TRBJ1-6; 9 nucleotides line up with TRBD1. The junction had 11 bases not matched to a gene; V was cut back by 0 bases and J by 8 bases. Per the germline V gene, CDR1 is LNHNV and CDR2 is YYDKDF (reference sequence). CDR3 length: 18 amino acids. The CDR3 sequence is CATSREGQRTGEDSPLHF. The CDR3, as DNA: TGTGCCACCAGCAGAGAGGGCCAAAGGACAGGGGAGGATTCACCCCTCCACTTT.

This clone occurred once. The chain carries TRBV9 and TRBJ2-3, with 9 nucleotides matching TRBD1. With 5 bases clipped from V and 6 bases from J, the junction kept 10 bases outside the gene matches. CDR1 is SGDLS and CDR2 is YYNGEE in the germline V gene. The length of the CDR3 is 15 residues. CDR3 nucleotide sequence: TGTGCCAGCAGTGCGACAGGGGGTTCTGCGGATACGCAGTATTTT. Translating it yields CASSATGGSADTQYF. Complete variable domain (other parts from reference TRBV9 and TRBJ2-3): DSGVTQTPKHLITATGQRVTLRCSPRSGDLSVYWYQQSLDQGLQFLIQYYNGEERAKGNILERFSAQQFPDLHSELNLSSLELGDSALYFCASSATGGSADTQYFGPGTRLTVL.

The chain links TRBV7-3 to TRBJ2-3; a weak D match, TRBD2 (7 bases). Germline lookup yields CDR1 SGHTA and CDR2 FQGTGA. The CDR3 has 15 amino acids. Trimming removed 5 bases from V and 1 base from J, with 13 bases in between. The DNA of the CDR3 is TGTGCCAGCAGCCAAGGAGGGGGGGGCACAGATACGCAGTATTTT. This gives the protein CASSQGGGGTDTQYF.

The rearrangement links TRBV28 to TRBJ2-7; no clear D gene. V dropped 7 bases and J dropped 4 bases, with 14 bases sitting between them. The length of the CDR3 is 13 residues. The germline V gene encodes CDR1 MDHEN and CDR2 SYDVKM. CDR3 in DNA: TGTGCCAGCATCACAACGAATGGGTACGAGCAGTACTTC. Its protein product is CASITTNGYEQYF.

The chain employs TRBV7-2 and TRBJ2-1, with 9 bases aligning to TRBD2. Germline CDR1 SGHTA, CDR2 FQGNSA. V trimming: 3 bases; J trimming: 4 bases; junction bases outside the gene matches: 1. The CDR3 extends over 14 amino acids. The CDR3 DNA is TGTGCCAGCAGCTTGCGGGGGGGATACAATGAGCAGTTCTTC. This encodes CASSLRGGYNEQFF. Full variable domain (outside the CDR3, taken from reference TRBV7-2 and TRBJ2-1): GAGVSQSPSNKVTEKGKDVELRCDPISGHTALYWYRQSLGQGLEFLIYFQGNSAPDKSGLPSDRFSAERTGGSVSTLTIQRTQQEDSAVYLCASSLRGGYNEQFFGPGTRLTVL.

The chain has TRBV5-6 and TRBJ2-5; the D is unclear. The V end lost 4 bases, the J end lost 5 bases, and 12 bases lay between the germline ends. The germline CDR1 and CDR2 sequences are SGHDT and YYEEEE. The CDR3 is 13 residues long. The CDR3 protein is CASSLPRSETQYF. The CDR3 region has the DNA TGTGCCAGCAGCCTCCCCCGGTCGGAGACCCAGTACTTC.

The V and J genes are TRBV2 and TRBJ2-2, with D unclear. Germline V gene sequence: CDR1 SNHLY, CDR2 FYNNEI. V lost 4 bases and J 4 bases, leaving 10 bases between the germline ends. The CDR3 extends over 14 amino acids. CDR3 coding DNA: TGTGCCAGCAGTGGAGTACTGGGCACCGGGGAGCTGTTTTTT. Protein: CASSGVLGTGELFF.

The CDR3 loop is CASSLPGGSETQYF. In DNA form, the CDR3 reads TGTGCCAGCAGCTTGCCAGGGGGGTCGGAGACCCAGTACTTC. The chain links TRBV5-5 to TRBJ2-5; possibly TRBD1 for D (7 bases). The CDR3 sequence is 14 residues long. The V end lost 1 base, the J end lost 5 bases, and 12 bases lay between the germline ends. The V gene's germline CDR1 is SGHKS and CDR2 YYEKEE (reference sequence).

The chain carries TRBV2 and TRBJ1-5; tentatively, D is TRBD1 (5 bases). The CDR3 runs 14 residues. Germline CDR1 and CDR2: SNHLY and FYNNEI. Trimming pared 5 bases from V and 9 bases from J, leaving 17 bases between. The CDR3 region is CASSNQGSIRPQHF. DNA of the CDR3: TGTGCCAGCAGTAATCAGGGTTCCATTCGGCCCCAGCATTTT.

The chain employs TRBV5-1 and TRBJ1-3, with D uncertain. Germline loops: CDR1 SGHRS, CDR2 YFSETQ. The CDR3 totals 16 residues. Trimming pared 0 bases from V and 0 bases from J, leaving 10 bases between. The DNA of the CDR3 is TGCGCCAGCAGCTTGGTAGGCAGGAGCTCTGGAAACACCATATATTTT. Its translation: CASSLVGRSSGNTIYF. The variable domain in full, with the rest retrieved from reference TRBV5-1 and TRBJ1-3, is KAGVTQTPRYLIKTRGQQVTLSCSPISGHRSVSWYQQTPGQGLQFLFEYFSETQRNKGNFPGRFSGRQFSNSRSEMNVSTLELGDSALYLCASSLVGRSSGNTIYFGEGSWLTVV.

This chain links TRBV4-1 with TRBJ2-2; 7 bases line up with TRBD2. Germline trimming cut 4 bases from V and 2 bases from J; bases unmatched to any gene: 10. Germline V gene sequence: CDR1 MGHRA, CDR2 YSYEKL. The CDR3 runs to 17 residues. CDR3 loop: CASSPRRLALNTGELFF. Written as DNA, the CDR3 is TGCGCCAGCAGCCCAAGACGACTAGCTCTAAACACCGGGGAGCTGTTTTTT.

The chain employs TRBV7-2 and TRBJ1-3; D ambiguous. Germline CDR1 reads SGHTA; CDR2 reads FQGNSA. Trimming cost V 5 bases and J 7 bases, with 15 bases left between them. The CDR3 has 14 residues. The CDR3 nucleotides are TGTGCCAGCAGCCTATTCGGGCCGGGGAACACCATATATTTT. It is translated as CASSLFGPGNTIYF.

The chain combines TRBV19 with TRBJ1-2; D ambiguous. Germline CDR1 is LNHDA and CDR2 is SQIVND (reference sequence). The CDR3 extends over 14 amino acids. Trimming took off 3 bases at V and 2 bases at J, with 10 bases between the two ends. The CDR3 sequence is CASSIPPENYGYTF. The CDR3 bases are TGTGCCAGTAGTATTCCCCCAGAGAACTATGGCTACACCTTC.

The gene calls are TRBV2 and TRBJ2-3; a weak D match, TRBD2 (5 bases). The V end was cut by 6 bases, the J end by 1 base, with 11 bases between. The CDR3 covers 14 residues. Germline V CDR1 and CDR2: SNHLY, FYNNEI. CDR3 in DNA: TGTGCCAGCAGCCAGGACTTTCGCACAGATACGCAGTATTTT. It specifies CASSQDFRTDTQYF.